These 4 T cell receptor beta chains share one sample of origin, sequenced in a study of tumor-infiltrating lymphocytes in primary liver carcinoma. Reverse transcription of roughly 0.5 ug total RNA with a constant-region primer produced TCR beta cDNA. Construction of TCR beta libraries relied on three successive nested multiplex PCR rounds employing slightly modified ARM-PCR. It was with TRBV1-TRBV30 forward primers and a C-beta reverse primer that the first two PCR rounds were run, at 10 to 11 cycles each. TCRdb recomputed calls from the multiplex PCR reads with MiXCR, one row per CDR3 protein. The sample carries more than 100,000 distinct CDR3 sequences, 50% to 70% recorded once. The source material, roughly 20-31 mg of unsorted bulk tissue, was used to co-extract RNA and DNA. Sequencing was carried out using liver tumor tissue from sampling region 1. Regarding subset: tumor region T1, superior pole. The receptor source for this set is a woman aged 55-70 years with primary liver carcinoma and hepatitis B virus infection.

For this clonotype: A read error may explain this, as a much larger clone is one base away. The chain joins TRBV5-4 to TRBJ2-1; 10 bases fit TRBD2. V was clipped by 7 bases and J by 2 bases; unmatched bases: 12. The CDR3 runs to 17 residues. Germline V lookup: CDR1 SGHNT, CDR2 YYREEE (reference sequence). The CDR3 region has the DNA TGTGCCAGCTGCAAAGGACTAGCGGAAGGAGCCTACAATGAGCAGTTCTTC. Translating gives CASCKGLAEGAYNEQFF.

About this clonotype itself: One end of the junction does not line up with germline, which may come from a read error. The rearrangement joins TRBV28 to TRBJ2-1; 10 nucleotides agree with TRBD2. The germline V gene encodes CDR1 MDHEN and CDR2 SYDVKM. There are 15 residues in the CDR3. The CDR3 region is CASSRIAGGRNERFF. CDR3 coding DNA: TGTGCCAGCAGTCGAATAGCGGGAGGACGGAATGAGCGGTTCTTC.

This clonotype was counted at least ten times. CDR3 in DNA: TGTGCCAGCAGAGGCGGGGGGCTTGATACGCAGTATTTT. Translated: CASRGGGLDTQYF. The V call is TRBV6-5, the J call TRBJ2-3; 8 positions match TRBD2. V lost 6 bases to trimming and J lost 6 bases; unmatched junction nucleotides: 5. This CDR3 is 13 amino acids long. Looked up from germline, CDR1 is MNHEY and CDR2 is SVGAGI.

This clonotype was found many times. The chain combines TRBV6-2 or TRBV6-3 with TRBJ2-1, with TRBD2 identical over 7 bases. After removal of 2 bases from V and 7 bases from J, the junction contained 8 bases not matched to a gene. Germline values: CDR1 MNHEY, CDR2 SVGEGT. The length of the CDR3 is 15 residues. The CDR3 here is CASSYGGGRSNEQFF. The CDR3 region has the DNA TGTGCCAGCAGTTACGGTGGCGGGAGATCGAATGAGCAGTTCTTC.